Here is one T cell receptor (beta chain) with its context. This clonotype was picked up many times. The clone's antigen remains unknown. No much larger clone exists at a distance of one base, and base qualities are not known. These data belong to a study of early T cells in non-severe SARS-CoV-2 infection (dated by TCRdb to about 2021). At the level of the whole study: Because TCR sequencing was done on bulk RNA from unsorted whole blood, the alpha and beta chains could not be paired. Broader findings and caveats from the paper: VDJdb matching was skewed toward anti-spike CD8 responses and likely underestimated virus-specific expansions, missing private and CD4 specificities.

Receptor amplification or capture employed 5' RACE. The reads were generated on a NextSeq 500. Unique molecular identifiers were attached to individual cDNA molecules in the TCR library protocol so that sequencing error and PCR bias could be corrected. Sequencing covered both TCR alpha and beta chains, and within each sample the abundances of alpha and beta sequences were tightly co-correlated. On the authors' methods: Decombinator V4 was used to annotate TCR sequences for V gene, J gene and CDR3. TCRs were defined as expanded if a significant change between any two time points was detected under a Poisson model with p below 0.0001. Abundances of TCRs were expressed as counts per million after normalisation to the total number of TCRs sequenced in each sample. MAIT TCRs were defined by TRAV1-2 paired with TRAJ12, TRAJ20 or TRAJ33, and iNKT TCRs by TRAV10 paired with TRAJ18. VDJdb, accessed on 1 November 2021, was searched for TCRs annotated for CMV, EBV and SARS-CoV-2, and TCRs annotated for more than one antigen were excluded. Through fastp at Q25 and MiXCR, TCRdb rebuilt clones from the public reads, retaining in-frame beta chains. Here each entry gathers all rows of one CDR3 protein and keeps the most common genes and DNA. The V and J calls were not made by the authors but by TCRdb's processing. The sample has roughly 70,000 distinct CDR3 sequences on record, over 10% of them singletons. Clones ranked in the top ten supply about 8.5% of the sample.

Per the germline V gene, SGDLS is the CDR1 and YYNGEE is the CDR2. Including the terminal cysteine and phenylalanine, the CDR3 comprises 15 residues. Left in the record is the CDR3 DNA by itself, 45 bases read in frame from the first base. Relative to germline, V is 4 bases shorter and J is 0 bases shorter, with 13 bases between their ends. A case-control design nested within a healthcare worker cohort in London, UK, was used, with weekly nasopharyngeal swab PCR tests and blood sampling performed. Healthcare workers were recruited between 23 and 31 March 2020, during the week of the UK lockdown, and were followed weekly for up to roughly 16 weeks.

The material sequenced was whole blood. This chain joins TRBV9 to TRBJ1-1; too little of a D gene remains to name it. The TCR originated in an adult who was a healthcare worker with PCR-confirmed SARS-CoV-2 infection or an uninfected control (not recorded which). The DNA reads as follows: TGTGCCAGCAGCCCCCTTACAACTATGAACACTGAAGCTTTCTTT. It is translated as CASSPLTTMNTEAFF.